This TCR beta chain derives from a study of cytomegalovirus exposure and HLA in healthy donors. The PCR had 60 Vbeta and 13 Jbeta primers. The method was immunoSEQ multiplex PCR; TCRdb's version includes in-frame clones alone and lacks a portion of them. This table holds roughly 220,000 clones, approximately 80% found once. Trimming left V 2 bases short and J 14 bases short, with 7 bases between. The CDR3 is 11 amino acids. Germline CDR1 reads SNHLY; CDR2 reads FYNNEI. This clone was counted between two and nine times. The antigen remains unidentified. Overall study results and limits: A later analysis reportedly found that, within productive TCRs, an Asian-associated ancestry cluster had fewer N-insertions than the mean observed across the approximately 670 donors. The classifier reportedly diagnosed cytomegalovirus status with high specificity and sensitivity. Analysis performed later showed TCR beta chains linked to HLA being more clonally expanded than equally common others. Segments of the TCR beta V type were, in most cases, productive about 87% or about 30% of the time in an earlier analysis.

The source is a man aged 30 to 39 in good health and CMV-seronegative. Sample: PBMCs. The chain carries TRBV2 and TRBJ1-6, with unresolved D. CDR3 coding DNA: TGTGCCAGCAGTGAATCCGTAGCCCTCCACTTT. Amino acids: CASSESVALHF.